This entry concerns a single TCR beta chain. This sample is part of a study of cytomegalovirus exposure and HLA in healthy donors. The study ran its PCR with 60 Vbeta and 13 Jbeta primers. Clones were read by immunoSEQ multiplex PCR, and TCRdb kept only the in-frame ones, dropping some. The repertoire holds roughly 150,000 clones, just over 70% seen once, with 4.7% in the top ten. The CDR3 is 16 amino acids. V trimming: 5 bases; J trimming: 3 bases; junction bases outside the gene matches: 7. Germline loops: CDR1 MDHEN, CDR2 SYDVKM. The V call is TRBV28, the J call TRBJ1-2, with 12 bases aligning to TRBD1. The sample consisted of PBMCs. The clonotype was recovered from a man between 18 and 29 years old in good health and CMV-seropositive. The CDR3 sequence: CASSTPGTGGYYGYTF. DNA for the CDR3: TGTGCCAGCAGTACACCTGGGACAGGGGGCTACTATGGCTACACCTTC.